This TCR beta chain derives from a study of cytomegalovirus exposure and HLA in healthy donors. This clone appeared once. Trimming cost V 2 bases and J 5 bases, with 16 bases left between them. This CDR3 spans 15 amino acids. CDR1 MDHEN and CDR2 SYDVKM come from the germline V gene. Sequencing used immunoSEQ multiplex PCR; TCRdb keeps in-frame clones, though not all of them. The table lists hundreds of thousands of clones, roughly 84% of them singletons. The sequenced material came from PBMCs. This TCR was recovered from a man aged 18 to 29 in good health and CMV-seropositive. J is TRBJ2-7 and V is TRBV28; D may match TRBD1 or TRBD2 (7 bases each). CDR3 region: CASSLTQGRVHEQYF. The CDR3 region has the DNA TGTGCCAGCAGTTTAACACAGGGGAGGGTCCACGAGCAGTACTTC.